This T cell receptor beta chain was recovered during a study of breast tumors, draining lymph nodes, adjacent tissues. Study-level points and caveats: That most tumor T cells come from lymph nodes remained unproven. Findings are consistent with lymph node origin and intratumoral expansion of most tumor T cells. Tumor TCR diversity was below lymph nodes but above nontumor tissue.

This clonotype was counted many times. The antigen remains unidentified. CDR1 SGHKS and CDR2 YYEKEE come from the germline V gene (reference sequence). Germline trimming cut 6 bases from V and 6 bases from J; bases unmatched to any gene: 9. The CDR3 has 13 residues. TCRdb redid the calling of the multiplex PCR reads with MiXCR, one entry per CDR3 protein. The repertoire holds around 140,000 distinct CDR3 sequences, with 20% to 25% as singletons. Breast cancer patients provided tissue from their axillary draining lymph nodes. This clonotype originated in a female donor with breast cancer. Some clones in this sample may be carry-over from other donors' samples. V is TRBV5-5 and J is TRBJ2-7; TRBD1 agrees at 7 bases. Sequenced: axillary lymph node tissue. CDR3: CASIQTTGSEQYF. CDR3 in DNA: TGTGCCAGCATCCAAACGACAGGGTCCGAGCAGTACTTC.